The sample holds one count of the clone carrying this TCR beta chain. A much larger clone lies one base from this, so it may be a read error. These data come from a study of human T cells and chemical hapten exposure. Time point: patch test 1, 2 weeks after DPC sensitization. Treatment described: therapeutic diphenylcyclopropenone sensitization with weekly scalp DPC. Each CDR3 protein gets one entry after TCRdb re-called the RACE reads with MiXCR. The profile shows some 350,000 distinct CDR3 sequences, approximately 6.3% of them singletons. The TCR comes from a woman under 30 with alopecia areata. Some clones in this sample may be carry-over from other donors' samples. The sequences come from whole blood, collected in connection with sensitization to the hapten diphenylcyclopropenone (DPC).

DNA of the CDR3: TGTACCAGCAGTGGAAGTCATACTCCCGGGGAGCTGTTTTTT. The encoded protein is CTSSGSHTPGELFF. The rearrangement uses TRBV12-3 or TRBV12-4 and TRBJ2-2; D gene uncertain. The CDR3 spans 14 residues.